The 2 T cell receptor beta chains in this list originate from one sample, sequenced in a study of cytomegalovirus exposure and HLA in healthy donors. PCR amplification relied on 60 Vbeta primers (plus 13 Jbeta primers). Clones were read by immunoSEQ multiplex PCR, and TCRdb kept only the in-frame ones, dropping some. This sample has around 110,000 clones, with over 8% found just once. Sequenced input: PBMCs. These receptors came from a man aged 25-40 years in good health and CMV-seronegative.

This chain links TRBV9 with TRBJ2-2; TRBD2 aligns across 13 bases. Germline V gene lookup returns CDR1 SGDLS and CDR2 YYNGEE. The CDR3 is 19 amino acids. Losses at the gene ends were 4 bases for V and 2 bases for J; bases not matched to a gene: 11. The CDR3 loop reads CASSPGLAGDRGNTGELFF. CDR3 in DNA: TGTGCCAGCAGCCCAGGACTAGCGGGAGATAGGGGAAACACCGGGGAGCTGTTTTTT. The full variable domain, in which reference TRBV9 and TRBJ2-2 provide the parts outside the CDR3, is DSGVTQTPKHLITATGQRVTLRCSPRSGDLSVYWYQQSLDQGLQFLIQYYNGEERAKGNILERFSAQQFPDLHSELNLSSLELGDSALYFCASSPGLAGDRGNTGELFFGEGSRLTVL.

There are a few counts of this clone. The rearrangement uses TRBV5-1 and TRBJ2-3; a weak D match, TRBD2 (6 bases). The CDR3 sequence is 16 residues long. Trimming stripped 0 bases from V and 0 bases from J, with 11 bases between. CDR1 is SGHRS and CDR2 is YFSETQ in the germline V gene. The CDR3 bases are TGCGCCAGCAGCTTGGGCGGGACGGTCAGCACAGATACGCAGTATTTT. Translating gives CASSLGGTVSTDTQYF.